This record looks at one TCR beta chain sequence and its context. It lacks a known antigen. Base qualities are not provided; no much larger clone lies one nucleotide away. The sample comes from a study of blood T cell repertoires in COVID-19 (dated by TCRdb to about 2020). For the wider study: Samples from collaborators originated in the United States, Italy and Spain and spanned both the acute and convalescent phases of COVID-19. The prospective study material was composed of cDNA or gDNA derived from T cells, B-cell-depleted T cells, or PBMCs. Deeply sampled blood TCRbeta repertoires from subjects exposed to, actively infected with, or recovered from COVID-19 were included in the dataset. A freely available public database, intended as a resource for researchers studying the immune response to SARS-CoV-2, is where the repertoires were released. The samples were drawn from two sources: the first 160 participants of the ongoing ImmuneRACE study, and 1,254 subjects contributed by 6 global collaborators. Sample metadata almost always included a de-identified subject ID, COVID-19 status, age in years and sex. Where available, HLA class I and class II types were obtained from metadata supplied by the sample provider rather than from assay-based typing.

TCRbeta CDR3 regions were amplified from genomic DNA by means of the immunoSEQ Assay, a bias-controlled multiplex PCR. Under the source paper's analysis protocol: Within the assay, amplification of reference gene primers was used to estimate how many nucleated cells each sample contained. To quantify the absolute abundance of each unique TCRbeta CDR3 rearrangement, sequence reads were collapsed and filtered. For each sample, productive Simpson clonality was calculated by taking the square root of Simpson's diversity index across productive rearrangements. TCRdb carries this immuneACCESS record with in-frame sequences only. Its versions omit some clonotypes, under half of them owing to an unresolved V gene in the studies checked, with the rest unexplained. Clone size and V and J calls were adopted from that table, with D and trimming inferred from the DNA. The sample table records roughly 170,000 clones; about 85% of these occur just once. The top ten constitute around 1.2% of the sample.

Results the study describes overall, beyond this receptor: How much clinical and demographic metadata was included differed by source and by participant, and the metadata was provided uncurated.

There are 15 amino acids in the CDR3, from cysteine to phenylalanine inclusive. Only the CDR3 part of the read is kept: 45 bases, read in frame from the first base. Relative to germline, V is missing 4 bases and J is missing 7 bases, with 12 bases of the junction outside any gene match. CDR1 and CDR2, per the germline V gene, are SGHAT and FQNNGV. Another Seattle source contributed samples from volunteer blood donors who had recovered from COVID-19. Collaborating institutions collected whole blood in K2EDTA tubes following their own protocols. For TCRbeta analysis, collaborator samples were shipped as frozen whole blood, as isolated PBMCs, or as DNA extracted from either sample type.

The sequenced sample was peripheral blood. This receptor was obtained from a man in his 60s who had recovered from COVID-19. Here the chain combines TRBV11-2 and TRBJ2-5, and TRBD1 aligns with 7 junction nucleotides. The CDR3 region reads CASSSNRGSGGTQYF. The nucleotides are TGTGCCAGCAGCTCGAACAGGGGAAGTGGGGGGACCCAGTACTTC.